This TCR beta chain is from a study of PD-1 blockade in classical Hodgkin lymphoma. The overall study: Intravenous delivery of nivolumab at 3 mg/kg to patients occurred every 2 weeks. Study-wide findings and caveats: Baseline diversity was lower in partial responders and progressors than complete responders.

Assay: immunoSEQ multiplex PCR; the TCRdb copy retains only in-frame clones and omits some. Of roughly 50,000 clones detected, roughly 89% appear once; the ten largest clones hold around 13%. Germline V lookup: CDR1 LNHDA, CDR2 SQIVND (reference sequence). V lost 5 bases, J lost 4 bases, and 4 bases stayed unmatched. The CDR3 consists of 14 residues. Time point in this sample: cycle 4 day 1 (C4D1), after about 6 weeks of nivolumab. Each and every patient relapsed after autologous stem cell transplantation, and patients got differing brentuximab vedotin exposure. This clone was counted only a few times. Its specificity is not known.

Sequenced material: peripheral blood mononuclear cells (PBMCs), taken before the fourth cycle of nivolumab. The chain couples TRBV19 to TRBJ2-5; 10 bases are shared with TRBD2. This receptor was taken from a human donor with classical Hodgkin lymphoma. The CDR3 DNA reads TGTGCCAGTAGTGCCCGACTAGCGGGAGAGACCCAGTACTTC. Protein: CASSARLAGETQYF.